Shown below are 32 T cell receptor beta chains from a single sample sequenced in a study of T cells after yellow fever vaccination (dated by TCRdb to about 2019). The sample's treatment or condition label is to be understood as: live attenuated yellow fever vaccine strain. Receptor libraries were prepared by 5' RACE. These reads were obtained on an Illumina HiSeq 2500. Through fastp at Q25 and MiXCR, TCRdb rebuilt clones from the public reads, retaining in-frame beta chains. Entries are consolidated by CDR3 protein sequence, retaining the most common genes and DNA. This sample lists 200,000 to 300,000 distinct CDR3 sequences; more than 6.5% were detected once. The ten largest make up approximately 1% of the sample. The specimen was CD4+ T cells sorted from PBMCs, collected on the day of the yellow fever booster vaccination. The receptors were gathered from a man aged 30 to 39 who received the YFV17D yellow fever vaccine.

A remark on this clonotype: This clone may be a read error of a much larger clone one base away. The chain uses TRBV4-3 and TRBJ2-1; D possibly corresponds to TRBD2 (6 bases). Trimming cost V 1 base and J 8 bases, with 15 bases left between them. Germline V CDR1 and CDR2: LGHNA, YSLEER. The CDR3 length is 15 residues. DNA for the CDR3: TGCGCCAGCAGCCAAGGGGCGGCGGGGAGTGATGAGCAGTTCTTC. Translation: CASSQGAAGSDEQFF.

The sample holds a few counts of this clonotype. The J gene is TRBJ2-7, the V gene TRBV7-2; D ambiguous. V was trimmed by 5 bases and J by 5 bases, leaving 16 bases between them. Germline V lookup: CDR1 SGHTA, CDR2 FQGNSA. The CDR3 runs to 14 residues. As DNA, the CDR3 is TGTGCCAGCAGCCTTGTTAAGTTTTCGCACGAGCAGTACTTC. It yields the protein CASSLVKFSHEQYF.

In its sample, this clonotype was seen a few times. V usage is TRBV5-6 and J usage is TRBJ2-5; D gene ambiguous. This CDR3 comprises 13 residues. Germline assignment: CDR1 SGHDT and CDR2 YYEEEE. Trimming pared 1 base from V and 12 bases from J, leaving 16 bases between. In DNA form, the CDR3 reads TGTGCCAGCAGCTTGACTTTTCAGTTCCCTAAGTACTTC. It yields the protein CASSLTFQFPKYF.

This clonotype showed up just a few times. The CDR3 loop reads CASSWGSGPSSTDTQYF. The CDR3 DNA reads as TGTGCCAGCAGCTGGGGTAGCGGGCCCTCCAGCACAGATACGCAGTATTTT. The chain couples TRBV27 to TRBJ2-3, with 7 bases identical to TRBD2. Trimming removed 6 bases from V and 0 bases from J; junction bases left unmatched: 12. CDR1 is MNHEY, CDR2 SMNVEV, per germline (reference sequence). CDR3 length: 17 amino acids.

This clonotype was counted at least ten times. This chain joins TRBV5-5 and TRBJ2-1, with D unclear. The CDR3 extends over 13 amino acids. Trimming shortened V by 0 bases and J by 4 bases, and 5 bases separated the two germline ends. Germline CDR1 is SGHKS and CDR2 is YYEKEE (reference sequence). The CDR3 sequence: CASSLVLYNEQFF. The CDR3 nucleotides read TGTGCCAGCAGCTTGGTCCTGTACAATGAGCAGTTCTTC.

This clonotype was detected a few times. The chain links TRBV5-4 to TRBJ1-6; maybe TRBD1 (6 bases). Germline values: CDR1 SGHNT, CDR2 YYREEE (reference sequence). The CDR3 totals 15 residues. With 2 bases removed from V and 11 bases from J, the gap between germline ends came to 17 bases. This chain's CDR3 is CASSFGRQDLAPLHF. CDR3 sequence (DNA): TGTGCCAGCAGCTTCGGGCGACAGGACCTGGCACCCCTCCACTTT.

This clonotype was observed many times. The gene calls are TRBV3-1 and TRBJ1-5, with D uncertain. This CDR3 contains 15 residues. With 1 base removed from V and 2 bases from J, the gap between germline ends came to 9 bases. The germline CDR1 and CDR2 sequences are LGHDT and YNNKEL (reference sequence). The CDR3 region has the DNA TGTGCCAGCAGCCAAGGCGGGATTGGCAATCAGCCCCAGCATTTT. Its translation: CASSQGGIGNQPQHF.

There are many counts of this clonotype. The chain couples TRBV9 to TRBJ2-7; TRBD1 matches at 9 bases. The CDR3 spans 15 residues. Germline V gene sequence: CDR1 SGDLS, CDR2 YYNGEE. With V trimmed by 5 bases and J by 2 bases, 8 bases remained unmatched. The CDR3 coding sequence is TGTGCCAGCAGTATGATGGACAGGGGAACCTACGAGCAGTACTTC. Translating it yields CASSMMDRGTYEQYF.

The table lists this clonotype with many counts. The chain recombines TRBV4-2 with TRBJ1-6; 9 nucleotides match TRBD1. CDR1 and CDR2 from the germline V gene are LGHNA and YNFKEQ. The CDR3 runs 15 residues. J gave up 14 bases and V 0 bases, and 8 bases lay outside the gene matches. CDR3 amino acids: CASSQDTGGGTALHF. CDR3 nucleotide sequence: TGTGCCAGCAGCCAAGATACAGGGGGCGGGACGGCCCTCCACTTT.

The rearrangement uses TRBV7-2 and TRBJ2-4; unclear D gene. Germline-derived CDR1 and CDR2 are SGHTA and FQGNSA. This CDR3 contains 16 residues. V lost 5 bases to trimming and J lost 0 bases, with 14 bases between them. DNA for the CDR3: TGTGCCAGCAGCCCGGCGGTTTCCCTAGCCAAAAACATTCAGTACTTC. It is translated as CASSPAVSLAKNIQYF.

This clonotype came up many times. The CDR3 DNA reads TGCAGTGCTAGAGTCCCCGGGACCGATAAAGCTTTCTTT. Protein sequence: CSARVPGTDKAFF. J is TRBJ1-1 and V is TRBV20-1, with D perhaps matching TRBD1 (5 bases). V dropped 1 base and J dropped 9 bases, with 15 bases sitting between them. Looked up from germline, CDR1 is DFQATT and CDR2 is SNEGSKA (reference sequence). The CDR3 consists of 13 residues.

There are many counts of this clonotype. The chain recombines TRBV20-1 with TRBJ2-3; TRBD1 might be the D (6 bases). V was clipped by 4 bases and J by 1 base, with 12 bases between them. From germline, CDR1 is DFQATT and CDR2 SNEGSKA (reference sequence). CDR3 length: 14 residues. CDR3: CSANRDIRTDTQYF. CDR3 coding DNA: TGCAGTGCTAACCGGGACATCCGCACAGATACGCAGTATTTT.

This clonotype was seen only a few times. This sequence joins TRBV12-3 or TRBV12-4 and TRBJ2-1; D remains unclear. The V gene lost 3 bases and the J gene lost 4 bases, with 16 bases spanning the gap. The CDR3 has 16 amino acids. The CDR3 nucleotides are TGTGCCAGCAGTTTCTCGGCGGTTCGAGAATACAATGAGCAGTTCTTC. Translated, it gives CASSFSAVREYNEQFF.

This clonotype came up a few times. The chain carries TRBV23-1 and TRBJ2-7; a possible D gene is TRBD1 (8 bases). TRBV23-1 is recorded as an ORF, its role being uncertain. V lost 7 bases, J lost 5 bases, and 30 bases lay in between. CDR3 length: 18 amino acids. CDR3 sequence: CASTKFSPPDRGGNEQYF. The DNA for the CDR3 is TGCGCCAGCACCAAATTTTCCCCCCCCGACAGGGGAGGGAACGAGCAGTACTTC.

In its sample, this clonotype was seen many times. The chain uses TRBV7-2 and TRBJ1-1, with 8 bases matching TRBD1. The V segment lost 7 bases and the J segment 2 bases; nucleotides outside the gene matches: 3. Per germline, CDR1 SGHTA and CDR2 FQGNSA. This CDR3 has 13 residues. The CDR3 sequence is CASMGQANTEAFF. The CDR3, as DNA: TGTGCCAGCATGGGACAGGCAAACACTGAAGCTTTCTTT.

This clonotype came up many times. The DNA for the CDR3 is TGTGCCAGCAGCCAAAGGGGGTCCAGCACCGGGGAGCTGTTTTTT. Encoded protein: CASSQRGSSTGELFF. V and J are TRBV3-1 and TRBJ2-2; D is perhaps TRBD1 (6 bases). The CDR3 is 15 amino acids. Germline CDR1 is LGHDT and CDR2 is YNNKEL (reference sequence). Trimming cost V 2 bases and J 4 bases, with 11 bases left between them.

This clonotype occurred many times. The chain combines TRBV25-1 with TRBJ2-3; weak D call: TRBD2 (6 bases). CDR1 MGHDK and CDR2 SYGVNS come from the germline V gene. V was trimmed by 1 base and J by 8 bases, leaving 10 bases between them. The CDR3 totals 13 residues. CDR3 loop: CASSELTGVTQYF. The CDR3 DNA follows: TGTGCCAGCAGTGAATTGACGGGAGTTACGCAGTATTTT.

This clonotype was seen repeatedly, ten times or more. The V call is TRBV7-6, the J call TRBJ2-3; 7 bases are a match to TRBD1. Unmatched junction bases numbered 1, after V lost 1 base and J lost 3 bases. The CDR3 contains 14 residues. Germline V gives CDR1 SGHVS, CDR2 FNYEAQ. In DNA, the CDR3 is TGTGCCAGCAGCTTAGTGGGACAGACAGATACGCAGTATTTT. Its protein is CASSLVGQTDTQYF.

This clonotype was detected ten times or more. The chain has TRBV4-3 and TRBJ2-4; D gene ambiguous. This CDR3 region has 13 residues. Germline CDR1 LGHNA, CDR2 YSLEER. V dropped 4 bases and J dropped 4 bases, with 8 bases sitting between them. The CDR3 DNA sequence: TGCGCCAGCAGCCTGGACGGGAAAAACATTCAGTACTTC. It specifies CASSLDGKNIQYF.

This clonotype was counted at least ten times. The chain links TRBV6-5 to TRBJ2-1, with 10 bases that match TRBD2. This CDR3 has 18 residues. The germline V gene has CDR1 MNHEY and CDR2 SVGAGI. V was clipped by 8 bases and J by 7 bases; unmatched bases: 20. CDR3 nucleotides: TGTGCCAGCGAAGGGAACCGGAGTCCGGGACTAGCGAATAATGAGCAGTTCTTC. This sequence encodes CASEGNRSPGLANNEQFF.

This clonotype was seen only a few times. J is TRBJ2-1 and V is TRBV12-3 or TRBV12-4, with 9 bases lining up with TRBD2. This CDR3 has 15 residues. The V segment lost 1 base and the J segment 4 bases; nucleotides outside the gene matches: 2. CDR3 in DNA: TGTGCCAGCAGTTTAGGTAGCGGGAGTTACAATGAGCAGTTCTTC. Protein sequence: CASSLGSGSYNEQFF.

The CDR3 region has the DNA TGTGCCAGCAGTTTGGTCTCGATCACCGGGGAGCTGTTTTTT. Translated: CASSLVSITGELFF. The V and J genes are TRBV12-3 or TRBV12-4 and TRBJ2-2; no clear D. Trimming stripped 3 bases from V and 4 bases from J, with 9 bases between. This CDR3 comprises 14 residues.

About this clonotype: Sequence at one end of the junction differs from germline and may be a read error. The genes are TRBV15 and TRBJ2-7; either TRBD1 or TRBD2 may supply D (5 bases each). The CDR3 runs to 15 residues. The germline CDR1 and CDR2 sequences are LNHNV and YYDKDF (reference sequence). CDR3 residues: CATSRGGVSGTEEYF. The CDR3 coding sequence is TGTGCCACCAGCAGAGGAGGGGTTTCCGGGACCGAGGAGTACTTC.

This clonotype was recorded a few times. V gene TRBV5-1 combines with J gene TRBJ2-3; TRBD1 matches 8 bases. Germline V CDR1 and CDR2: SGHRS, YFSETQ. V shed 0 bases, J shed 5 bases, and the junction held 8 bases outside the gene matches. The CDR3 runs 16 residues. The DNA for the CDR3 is TGCGCCAGCAGCTTGGTCAGCCAGGGGGCGCGAGATACGCAGTATTTT. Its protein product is CASSLVSQGARDTQYF.

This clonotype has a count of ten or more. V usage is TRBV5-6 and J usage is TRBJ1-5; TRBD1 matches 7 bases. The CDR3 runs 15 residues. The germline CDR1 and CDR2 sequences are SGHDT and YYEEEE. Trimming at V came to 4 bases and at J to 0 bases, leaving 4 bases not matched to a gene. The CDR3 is CASSQGTVSNQPQHF. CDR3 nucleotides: TGTGCCAGCAGCCAAGGGACAGTTAGCAATCAGCCCCAGCATTTT.

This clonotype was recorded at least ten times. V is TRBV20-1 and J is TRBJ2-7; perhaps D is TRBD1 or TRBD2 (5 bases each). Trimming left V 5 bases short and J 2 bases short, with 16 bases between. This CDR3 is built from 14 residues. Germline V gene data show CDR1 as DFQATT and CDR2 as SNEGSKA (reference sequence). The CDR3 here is CSALATESTYEQYF. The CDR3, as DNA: TGCAGTGCTTTAGCGACAGAATCTACCTACGAGCAGTACTTC.

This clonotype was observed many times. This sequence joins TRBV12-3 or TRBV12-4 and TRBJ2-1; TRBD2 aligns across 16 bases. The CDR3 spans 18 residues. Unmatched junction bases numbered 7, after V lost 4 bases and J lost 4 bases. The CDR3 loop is CASSSNPGLAGGYNEQFF. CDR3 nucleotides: TGTGCCAGCAGTTCAAATCCGGGACTAGCGGGAGGGTACAATGAGCAGTTCTTC.

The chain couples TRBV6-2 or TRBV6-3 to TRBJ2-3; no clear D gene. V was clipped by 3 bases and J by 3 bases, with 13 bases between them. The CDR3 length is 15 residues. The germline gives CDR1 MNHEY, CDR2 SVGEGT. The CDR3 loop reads CASSYRPGRTDTQYF. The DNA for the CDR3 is TGTGCCAGCAGTTATCGTCCAGGCCGAACAGATACGCAGTATTTT.

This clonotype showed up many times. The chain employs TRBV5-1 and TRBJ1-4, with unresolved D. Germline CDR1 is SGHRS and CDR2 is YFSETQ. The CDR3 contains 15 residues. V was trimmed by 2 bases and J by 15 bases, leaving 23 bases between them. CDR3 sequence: CASSFRRQSSDGMFF. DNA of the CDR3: TGCGCCAGCAGCTTTCGCAGGCAGAGTTCCGATGGGATGTTTTTT. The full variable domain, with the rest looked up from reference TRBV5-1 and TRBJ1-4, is KAGVTQTPRYLIKTRGQQVTLSCSPISGHRSVSWYQQTPGQGLQFLFEYFSETQRNKGNFPGRFSGRQFSNSRSEMNVSTLELGDSALYLCASSFRRQSSDGMFFGSGTQLSVL.

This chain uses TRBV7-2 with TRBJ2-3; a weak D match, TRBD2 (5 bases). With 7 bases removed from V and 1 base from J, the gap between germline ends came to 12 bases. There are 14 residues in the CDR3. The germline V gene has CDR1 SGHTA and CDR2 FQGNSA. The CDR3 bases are TGTGCCAGCAAACCCTTGGGAGGCACAGATACGCAGTATTTT. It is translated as CASKPLGGTDTQYF.

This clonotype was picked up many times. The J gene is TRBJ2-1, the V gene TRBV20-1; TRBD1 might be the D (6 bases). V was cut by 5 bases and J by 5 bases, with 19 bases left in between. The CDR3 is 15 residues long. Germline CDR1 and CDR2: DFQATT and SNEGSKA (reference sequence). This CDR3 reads CSAAPLGQRNNEQFF. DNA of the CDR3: TGCAGTGCTGCACCACTTGGACAGCGCAACAATGAGCAGTTCTTC.

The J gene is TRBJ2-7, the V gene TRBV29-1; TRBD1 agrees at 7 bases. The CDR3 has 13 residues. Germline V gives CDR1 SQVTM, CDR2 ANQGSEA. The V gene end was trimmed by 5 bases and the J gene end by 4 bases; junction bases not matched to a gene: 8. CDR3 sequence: CSVLWDSSYEQYF. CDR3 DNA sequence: TGCAGCGTTCTGTGGGACAGCTCTTACGAGCAGTACTTC.